The entry that follows covers one TCR beta chain sequence. Its target is not known. This sample is drawn from a study of OX40 agonist ivuxolimab in advanced cancers. The study, taken as a whole, reports: Averaged across samples, CD8+ T cells carried more expanded clones than CD4+ did.

Clones were read by immunoSEQ multiplex PCR, and TCRdb kept only the in-frame ones, dropping some. The table lists roughly 110,000 clones, over 75% of them singletons. Germline V lookup: CDR1 MRHNA, CDR2 SNTAGT. The CDR3 has 15 residues. V dropped 4 bases and J dropped 2 bases, with 9 bases sitting between them. The sequenced sample was CD4+ or CD8+ T cells sorted from blood, obtained in a trial of the OX40 agonist ivuxolimab. This receptor was obtained from an adult with an advanced solid tumor such as melanoma, head and neck, liver or kidney cancer. The chain joins TRBV6-4 to TRBJ2-6, with a possible D match to TRBD1 (6 bases). CDR3 amino acids: CASSGNRAGANVLTF. CDR3 DNA sequence: TGTGCCAGCAGTGGTAACAGGGCTGGGGCCAACGTCCTGACTTTC.